This entry lists 16 T cell receptor beta chains sequenced from one sample in a study of CD8 T cells in ankylosing spondylitis. One entry per CDR3 protein results from TCRdb running MiXCR on the 5' RACE reads. Of around 280,000 distinct CDR3 sequences listed, over 15% were seen once; the top ten hold 7.8%. Sequenced input: blood, either unsorted or a sorted T cell fraction (not recorded which). The receptors come from a male donor with ankylosing spondylitis or in good health (not recorded which).

This clonotype was counted between two and nine times. V and J are TRBV4-2 and TRBJ2-3; 9 positions agree with TRBD1. CDR1 and CDR2 (germline): LGHNA, YNFKEQ. The CDR3 length is 16 residues. With V trimmed by 4 bases and J by 0 bases, 5 bases remained unmatched. CDR3 nucleotides: TGTGCCAGCAGCCTTAAGGGACAGGGTAGCACAGATACGCAGTATTTT. This codes for CASSLKGQGSTDTQYF.

The chain employs TRBV28 and TRBJ2-1; 9 positions agree with TRBD2. From germline, CDR1 is MDHEN and CDR2 SYDVKM. The V gene end was trimmed by 6 bases and the J gene end by 3 bases; junction bases not matched to a gene: 9. This CDR3 spans 16 amino acids. CDR3 region: CASRKIRTSVYNEQFF. Written as DNA, the CDR3 is TGTGCCAGCAGAAAAATCCGGACTAGCGTCTACAATGAGCAGTTCTTC.

The chain is built from TRBV12-3 or TRBV12-4 and TRBJ1-5; possible D gene TRBD1, 5 bases. The V end lost 1 base, the J end lost 4 bases, and 11 bases lay between the germline ends. This CDR3 is built from 15 residues. The CDR3 DNA sequence: TGTGCCAGCAGTTTAGGGATGGGGGGTAATCAGCCCCAGCATTTT. Translation: CASSLGMGGNQPQHF.

This chain joins TRBV6-1 and TRBJ1-5, with TRBD1 identical over 9 bases. The V and J ends lost 6 bases and 7 bases, in that order; junction bases with no gene match: 10. The CDR3 has 15 residues. Germline CDR1 reads MNHNS; CDR2 reads SASEGT. For the CDR3, the DNA is TGTGCCAGCAGCGGCCGGGACAGGGACGGGCAGCCCCAGCATTTT. It specifies CASSGRDRDGQPQHF.

This clonotype was counted many times. J is TRBJ1-4 and V is TRBV20-1; maybe TRBD1 (6 bases). This CDR3 contains 13 residues. V was shortened by 5 bases and J by 3 bases, with 10 bases between the two germline ends. CDR1 DFQATT and CDR2 SNEGSKA come from the germline V gene (reference sequence). In DNA form, the CDR3 reads TGCAGTGCTGAACAGGGTTCTAATGAAAAACTGTTTTTT. This codes for CSAEQGSNEKLFF.

The V and J genes are TRBV2 and TRBJ2-2; TRBD1 is a possible D gene (9 bases). CDR3 size: 16 residues. The V and J ends lost 5 bases and 2 bases respectively, with 15 bases between them. Per germline, CDR1 SNHLY and CDR2 FYNNEI. The CDR3 protein is CASSREGQGNTGELFF. Written as DNA, the CDR3 is TGTGCCAGCAGTCGGGAGGGACAGGGTAACACCGGGGAGCTGTTTTTT.

The gene calls are TRBV5-1 and TRBJ1-2; D remains unclear. The CDR3 covers 13 residues. V lost 0 bases and J lost 5, with 8 bases in between. CDR1 and CDR2 from the germline V gene are SGHRS and YFSETQ. For the CDR3, the DNA is TGCGCCAGCAGCTTGGACCCCCAATATGGCTACACCTTC. It codes for CASSLDPQYGYTF.

CDR3 protein: CASSHGSMNTEAFF. The CDR3 DNA reads as TGTGCCAGCAGCCATGGCAGCATGAACACTGAAGCTTTCTTT. The chain carries TRBV3-1 and TRBJ1-1; D remains ambiguous. Germline CDR1 reads LGHDT; CDR2 reads YNNKEL (reference sequence). The V and J ends lost 3 bases and 0 bases respectively, with 8 bases between them. CDR3 length: 14 amino acids.

The chain is built from TRBV28 and TRBJ2-1; 9 bases match TRBD2. The V and J ends lost 2 bases and 4 bases, in that order; junction bases with no gene match: 12. Germline CDR1 reads MDHEN; CDR2 reads SYDVKM. This CDR3 comprises 18 residues. Written as DNA, the CDR3 is TGTGCCAGCAGTTTAGAATCGGGTAGCGGGAGCATTTACAATGAGCAGTTCTTC. This sequence encodes CASSLESGSGSIYNEQFF.

This clonotype was observed a handful of times. The chain combines TRBV7-8 with TRBJ2-1; D is perhaps TRBD1 (5 bases). In germline, CDR1 is SGHVS, CDR2 FQNEAQ. The CDR3 is 14 residues long. The V end lost 5 bases, the J end lost 4 bases, and 12 bases lay between the germline ends. In nucleotides, the CDR3 is TGTGCCAGCAGCCCCACGACAGTTTACAATGAGCAGTTCTTC. It yields the protein CASSPTTVYNEQFF.

This clonotype was seen only a few times. The rearrangement uses TRBV7-9 and TRBJ2-5; D gene ambiguous. V was cut by 1 base and J by 4 bases, with 10 bases left in between. This CDR3 is 14 amino acids long. CDR1 and CDR2 from the germline V gene are SEHNR and FQNEAQ (reference sequence). CDR3 sequence reads: CASSLGRVGETQYF. The CDR3 region has the DNA TGTGCCAGCAGCTTAGGAAGGGTCGGAGAGACCCAGTACTTC. The full variable domain, with the rest looked up from reference TRBV7-9 and TRBJ2-5, is DTGVSQNPRHKITKRGQNVTFRCDPISEHNRLYWYRQTLGQGPEFLTYFQNEAQLEKSRLLSDRFSAERPKGSFSTLEIQRTEQGDSAMYLCASSLGRVGETQYFGPGTRLLVL.

The sample holds many counts of this clonotype. The chain joins TRBV6-1 to TRBJ2-2; tentative D call: TRBD2 (5 bases). Looked up from germline, CDR1 is MNHNS and CDR2 is SASEGT. This CDR3 region has 16 residues. V lost 0 bases, J lost 1 base, and 9 bases lay in between. This chain's CDR3 is CASSEAVGGNTGELFF. DNA for the CDR3: TGTGCCAGCAGTGAAGCCGTAGGAGGGAACACCGGGGAGCTGTTTTTT.

The chain uses TRBV20-1 and TRBJ1-1; 9 nucleotides align to TRBD1. The CDR3 runs to 13 residues. V lost 6 bases and J lost 4; bases outside the gene matches: 6. CDR1 DFQATT and CDR2 SNEGSKA come from the germline V gene (reference sequence). The CDR3 sequence: CSAKQGAGTEAFF. The CDR3 DNA is TGCAGTGCGAAACAGGGGGCGGGCACTGAAGCTTTCTTT.

This clonotype was picked up a small number of times. This rearrangement joins TRBV28 to TRBJ2-7, with D possibly TRBD2 on 7 matching bases. This CDR3 comprises 14 residues. The germline CDR1 and CDR2 sequences are MDHEN and SYDVKM. V gave up 6 bases and J gave up 3 bases, with 15 bases separating them. The CDR3 spells CASRGHGGNYEQYV. The CDR3 bases are TGTGCCAGCAGGGGACACGGGGGGAACTACGAGCAGTACGTC.

This clonotype was seen more than once but under ten times. V and J are TRBV5-1 and TRBJ1-6; D may be TRBD1 (5 bases). V was trimmed by 2 bases and J by 9 bases, leaving 21 bases between them. The CDR3 covers 17 residues. Germline-derived CDR1 and CDR2 are SGHRS and YFSETQ. The CDR3 nucleotides read TGCGCCAGCAGCTTAACTCCCGGGGCCGGGAGGGTTTCACCCCTCCACTTT. It codes for CASSLTPGAGRVSPLHF.

This clonotype was seen at least ten times. This chain joins TRBV27 and TRBJ2-3; D perhaps matches TRBD1 (5 bases). V was pared by 5 bases and J by 0 bases, with 9 bases between. The germline CDR1 and CDR2 sequences are MNHEY and SMNVEV (reference sequence). The CDR3 loop spans 14 amino acids. CDR3 loop: CASSLDMSTDTQYF. In nucleotides, the CDR3 is TGTGCCAGCAGTCTGGACATGAGCACAGATACGCAGTATTTT.